Detailed here is one T cell receptor beta chain. Time point described: persistent/refractory GD, antithyroid drugs over 5 years with positive TRAb. RNA isolated from PBMCs was used to make the TCR library. This sample is drawn from a study of regulatory T cells in long-lasting Graves disease. Turning to the study itself: Treatment with antithyroid drugs for over 5 years, together with positive TSH receptor antibodies, meant persistent Graves' disease.

The J segment lost 7 bases and the V segment lost 5 bases, leaving 13 bases of the junction unmatched. The CDR3 extends over 16 amino acids. Per the germline V gene, CDR1 is MNHNS and CDR2 is SASEGT. Construction of the TCR beta libraries employed iRepertoire HTBI primers in conjunction with Arm-PCR of CDR3 regions. Using its own MiXCR run on the multiplex PCR reads, TCRdb lists one record per CDR3 protein. The table lists roughly 400,000 distinct CDR3 sequences, approximately 22% of them singletons. This clonotype originated in a female donor with Graves disease. Sequencing used peripheral blood mononuclear cells (PBMCs), obtained when the disease was refractory, from a patient treated with antithyroid drugs. This chain uses TRBV6-1 with TRBJ2-5; 10 bases agree with TRBD2. CDR3 coding DNA: TGTGCCAGCAGTAGCGGGAGGGTTACTCGGTTCGGGACCCAGTACTTC. Encoded protein: CASSSGRVTRFGTQYF.